The source of this T cell receptor beta chain is a study of shared clonotypes between healthy human individuals (dated by TCRdb to the early 2020s). Regarding the complete study: The cohort comprised a couple of women and three men aged 18 to 49 years. Each donor's leukapheresis produced roughly between roughly 0.85 and 10 billion PBMCs. Blood TCR repertoires of a handful of healthy adults were deeply sequenced to estimate repertoire size and the extent of clonotype sharing between individuals. To increase sequencing depth and limit assay-specific biases, TCR repertoire library preparation and sequencing were carried out by different laboratories using diverse techniques. For each donor, CD4 naive and CD4 memory were each given three plates, CD8 naive was given two plates, and CD8 memory was given one plate.

Using the deep immunoSEQ assay, multiplex PCR amplified TCR CDR3 regions from genomic DNA. Extracted genomic DNA from each cell subset was spread evenly across all wells of several immunoSEQ 96-well plates, with each plate serving as a replicate. For sorted subsets, around 200 ng genomic DNA, equal to some 30,000 T cell genomes, was loaded into each replicate PCR. Purified libraries were quantified with a Qubit 3.0 fluorometer, sized on a Bioanalyzer 2100, and re-quantified with the KAPA Library Quantification kit. Every immunoSEQ 96-well plate was sequenced on a separate single-read 150-cycle Illumina NextSeq 550 flow cell. Under the source paper's analysis protocol: Because the immunoSEQ output included only junctional sequences and no quality scores, the filtering could not be the same as the filtering used for full-length reads. To assign V/J genes and CDR3, sequences were annotated against IMGT germline references using PyIR, a Python wrapper for IgBLAST v1.9. Reads were removed for weak V/J assignments (E-value above 1e-6), missing CDR3, stop codons, out-of-frame junctions, or ambiguous translated residues. V3J clonotypes were defined by identical inferred V gene, J gene, and CDR3 amino acid sequence. To compute the percentage overlap between repertoires, the number of shared unique clonotypes was divided by the size of the smaller repertoire. Repertoire richness was assessed with RTK rarefaction, the Chao1 estimator, and Recon v2.1 estimates of unobserved clonotypes. Generation probabilities were computed with OLGA for all TCRbeta clonotypes obtained by the gDNA method from several donors. The source is immuneACCESS, and TCRdb retained only in-frame sequences with V and J called. Part of the clones is not carried over; for the studies checked, unresolved V genes explain less than half of this, and the remainder is unexplained. V and J calls and clone size are as listed in that table; D and trimming were resolved from the DNA. The sample table records about 2.3 million clones; approximately 95% of these occur just once. The ten largest account for 0.35% to 0.5% of the sample.

Overall results and qualifications from the work: Incomplete sequencing was indicated by rarefaction of sorted-subset datasets, despite the large sequencing depth. Because the study included a small number of donors, the genetic and exposure-history diversity represented was limited. Sampling was restricted to blood, and TCR repertoires in tissue are likely to differ from TCR repertoires in blood. About 5% of naive CD4, 3.5% of naive CD8, 2.3% of memory CD4, and over 0.35% of memory CD8 clonotypes were shared across a few donors. Pairwise subsampling indicated that sequencing depth was expected to affect the degree of clonotype sharing among donors. Naive subsets generally had larger estimated clonotype richness than memory subsets. Higher generation probabilities were observed for clonotypes shared by all four sorted-subset donors than for non-shared clonotypes.

About this clone: Its recognized antigen is unknown. No base qualities exist here, and no much larger clone lies one base off it.

The donors were healthy, HIV-negative adults who had no recently reported acute infections or vaccinations. All donors were Caucasian adults living in Nashville, Tennessee, USA. Magnetic negative selection was used to enrich CD4+ T cells, after which naive cells were positively selected on CD45RA and the negative fraction became the memory subset. Blood was obtained by leukapheresis, after which PBMCs were separated by Ficoll-Histopaque density gradient centrifugation and cryopreserved in liquid nitrogen vapor phase. Analytical flow cytometry was used to check the purity and quantity of each magnetically sorted T cell population. Genomic DNA was isolated from every sorted fraction and measured by UV absorbance on a Nanodrop 2000c. CDR1 and CDR2 (SEHNR, FQNEAQ) derive from the germline V gene (reference sequence). Germline trimming amounts to 4 bases on V and 9 bases on J, with 10 as the count of junction bases outside the gene matches. The CDR3, cysteine through phenylalanine, is 16 amino acids long. Kept here is only the CDR3 DNA, which spans 48 bases and is read in frame from base 1.

The receptor was isolated from a man between 18 and 35 years old in good health. Some clones in this sample may be carry-over from other donors' samples. Sequencing was carried out using naive CD4+ T cells from PBMCs. The label giving this sample's cell subset or site can be read as: CD45RA+ positively selected. The V gene is TRBV7-9 and the J gene is TRBJ1-6; TRBD1 agrees with 9 junctional bases. The DNA is as follows: TGTGCCAGCAGCTCCTCCACCGGGACAGGGTTTTCACCCCTCCACTTT. Translated, this is CASSSSTGTGFSPLHF.